The clone carrying this TCR beta chain has just one count. This sample stems from a study of blood T cell repertoires in COVID-19. Study-wide background: The origin of the acute and convalescent COVID-19 samples was the United States, Italy and Spain. PBMCs, B-cell-depleted T cells, or T cells provided the cDNA or gDNA that made up the material.

Profiled with immunoSEQ multiplex PCR; TCRdb holds only in-frame clones, not every one. Of 250,000 to 350,000 clones in the sample, roughly 90% were seen once. The CDR3 is made up of 14 amino acids. Trimming removed 5 bases from V and 9 bases from J; junction bases left unmatched: 7. CDR1 and CDR2 (germline): LNHDA, SQIVND (reference sequence). Seattle participants joined during active infection and were tracked over time. The V and J genes are TRBV19 and TRBJ1-6; 7 nucleotides align to TRBD1. Sequencing used peripheral blood. The sequence came from a woman under 40 with COVID-19, enrolled during active disease. The CDR3 nucleotides read TGTGCCAGTAGTCCGGCCAGGGGGAGTTCACCCCTCCACTTT. Translation: CASSPARGSSPLHF.